This T cell receptor beta chain derives from a study of cytomegalovirus exposure and HLA in healthy donors. This clone came up once. The table came from immunoSEQ multiplex PCR; TCRdb's copy has only in-frame clones and leaves some out. The sample gives 100,000 to 150,000 clones, roughly 90% of which show up once; approximately 2% is in the top ten. This CDR3 comprises 17 residues. The V segment lost 5 bases and the J segment 5 bases; nucleotides outside the gene matches: 16. CDR1 SGHNT and CDR2 YYREEE come from the germline V gene (reference sequence). Separate from the approximately 670-subject first cohort was the approximately 120-subject validation cohort, to which the donors belonged.

V and J are TRBV5-4 and TRBJ2-5, with 9 bases matching TRBD1. Sample: PBMCs. The sequence was obtained from a woman aged 18-29 years in good health and CMV-seronegative. The CDR3 here is CASREGTGRGMWETQYF. DNA for the CDR3: TGTGCCAGCAGGGAGGGGACAGGGAGGGGTATGTGGGAGACCCAGTACTTC.